This TCR beta chain comes out of a study of blood T cell repertoires in COVID-19 (dated by TCRdb to 2018 to 2021). Describing the broader study: The collaborator samples originated in the United States, Italy and Spain and spanned the acute and convalescent phases of COVID-19. The prospective study material was composed of cDNA or gDNA derived from T cells, B-cell-depleted T cells, or PBMCs. The dataset comprised deeply sampled blood TCRbeta repertoires from subjects exposed to, actively infected with, or recovered from COVID-19. The repertoires were released in a freely available public database intended as a resource for research on the immune response to SARS-CoV-2. The samples were drawn from the first 160 participants of the ongoing ImmuneRACE study and from 1,254 subjects provided by 6 global collaborators. The sample metadata nearly always contained a de-identified subject ID, COVID-19 status, age in years and sex. HLA class I and class II types, where available, came from metadata supplied by the sample provider rather than from assay-based typing.

As for this clone: Its cognate antigen has yet to be identified. A junction boundary mismatches the germline segment, possibly from a read error.

CDR1 SSHAT and CDR2 FNYEAQ were looked up in the germline V gene (reference sequence). Taken from cysteine to phenylalanine, the CDR3 has 16 residues. CDR3 DNA only is kept here, 48 bases in frame from base 1. Collaborating institutions collected whole blood in K2EDTA tubes following their own protocols. For TCRbeta analysis, collaborator samples were shipped as frozen whole blood, as isolated PBMCs, or as DNA extracted from either sample type. Summary of the overall study and its limitations: The quantity of clinical and demographic metadata differed by source and by participant and was supplied without curation.

The immunoSEQ Assay, a bias-controlled multiplex PCR, was used to amplify TCRbeta CDR3 regions from genomic DNA. Under the source paper's analysis protocol: The number of nucleated cells in each sample was estimated by amplification of reference gene primers within the assay. To quantify the absolute abundance of each unique TCRbeta CDR3 rearrangement, sequence reads were collapsed and filtered. For each sample, productive Simpson clonality was calculated as the square root of Simpson's diversity index across productive rearrangements. The table was pulled from immuneACCESS by TCRdb, which kept in-frame rearrangements only. Such tables lose some clones; where checked, under half of the loss comes from unresolved V genes, and the rest has no known cause. V and J calls and clone size follow that table, whereas D and trimming were derived from the DNA. The sample contains approximately 77,000 clones, 80% to 90% of them found a single time. Approximately 4.5% of the sample comes from the top ten.

This TCR was recovered from a man aged 50-60 years with active COVID-19. Here the chain combines TRBV7-7 and TRBJ2-5; TRBD2 fits 15 bases in the junction. The material sequenced was peripheral blood. At the DNA level, the sequence is TGTGCTAGCAGCTTAGGGACTAGCGGGGGGCAAGAGACCCAGTACTTC. This translates into CASSLGTSGGQETQYF.